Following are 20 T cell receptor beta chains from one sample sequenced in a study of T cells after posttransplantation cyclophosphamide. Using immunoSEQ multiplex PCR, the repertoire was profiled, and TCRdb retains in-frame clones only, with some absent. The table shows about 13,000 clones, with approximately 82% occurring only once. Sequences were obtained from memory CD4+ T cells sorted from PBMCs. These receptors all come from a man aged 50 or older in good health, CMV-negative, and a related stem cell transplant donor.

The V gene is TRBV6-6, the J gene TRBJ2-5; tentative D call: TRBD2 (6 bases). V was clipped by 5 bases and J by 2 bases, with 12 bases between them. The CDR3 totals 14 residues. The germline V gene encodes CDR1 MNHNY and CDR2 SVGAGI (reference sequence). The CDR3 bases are TGTGCCAGCAGTACACCTCGGGGGCAAGAGACCCAGTACTTC. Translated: CASSTPRGQETQYF.

As DNA, the CDR3 is TGTGCCAGCAGCGAGGGACAGGGCCGTGGCTACACCTTC. Translated, it gives CASSEGQGRGYTF. The J gene is TRBJ1-2, the V gene TRBV6-4, with 9 positions matching TRBD1. From germline, CDR1 is MRHNA and CDR2 SNTAGT. Losses at the gene ends were 6 bases for V and 7 bases for J; bases not matched to a gene: 6. CDR3 size: 13 residues.

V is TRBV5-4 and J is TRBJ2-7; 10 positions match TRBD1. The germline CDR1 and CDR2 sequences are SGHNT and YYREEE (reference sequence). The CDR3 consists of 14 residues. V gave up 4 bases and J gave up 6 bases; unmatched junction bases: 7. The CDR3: CASSPGTGDSEQYF. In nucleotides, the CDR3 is TGTGCCAGCAGCCCAGGGACAGGGGACAGCGAGCAGTACTTC.

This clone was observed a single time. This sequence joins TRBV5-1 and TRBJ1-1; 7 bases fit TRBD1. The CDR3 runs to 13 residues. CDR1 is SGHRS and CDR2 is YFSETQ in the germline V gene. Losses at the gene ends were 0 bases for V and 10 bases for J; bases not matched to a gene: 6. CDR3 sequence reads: CASSLGQGVGAFF. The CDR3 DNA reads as TGCGCCAGCAGCTTGGGGCAGGGGGTCGGAGCTTTCTTT. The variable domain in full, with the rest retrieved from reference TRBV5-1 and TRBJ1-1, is KAGVTQTPRYLIKTRGQQVTLSCSPISGHRSVSWYQQTPGQGLQFLFEYFSETQRNKGNFPGRFSGRQFSNSRSEMNVSTLELGDSALYLCASSLGQGVGAFFGQGTRLTVV.

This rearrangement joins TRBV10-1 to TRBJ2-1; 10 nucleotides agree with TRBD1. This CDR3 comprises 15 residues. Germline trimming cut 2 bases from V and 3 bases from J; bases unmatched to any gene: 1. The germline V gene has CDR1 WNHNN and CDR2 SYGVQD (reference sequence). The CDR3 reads CASSERTGGYNEQFF. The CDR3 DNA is TGCGCCAGCAGTGAGAGGACAGGGGGCTACAATGAGCAGTTCTTC.

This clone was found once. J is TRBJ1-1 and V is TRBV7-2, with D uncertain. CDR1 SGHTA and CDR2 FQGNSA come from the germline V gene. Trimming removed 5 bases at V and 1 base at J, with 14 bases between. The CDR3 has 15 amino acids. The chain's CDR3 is CASSVTTTANTEAFF. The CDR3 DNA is TGTGCCAGCAGCGTTACGACAACCGCGAACACTGAAGCTTTCTTT. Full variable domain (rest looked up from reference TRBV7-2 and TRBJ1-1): GAGVSQSPSNKVTEKGKDVELRCDPISGHTALYWYRQSLGQGLEFLIYFQGNSAPDKSGLPSDRFSAERTGGSVSTLTIQRTQQEDSAVYLCASSVTTTANTEAFFGQGTRLTVV.

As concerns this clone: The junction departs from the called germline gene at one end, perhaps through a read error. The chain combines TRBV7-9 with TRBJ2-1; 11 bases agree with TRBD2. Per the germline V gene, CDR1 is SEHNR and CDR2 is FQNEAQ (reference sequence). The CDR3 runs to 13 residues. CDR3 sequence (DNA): TGTGCCAGCAGCCTAGCGGGAGGAGAAGTTGAGTTCTTC. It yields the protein CASSLAGGEVEFF.

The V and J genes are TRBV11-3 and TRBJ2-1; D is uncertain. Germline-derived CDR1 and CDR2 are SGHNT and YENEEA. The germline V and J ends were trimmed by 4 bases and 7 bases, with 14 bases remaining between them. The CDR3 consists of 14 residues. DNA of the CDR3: TGTGCCAGCAGCTCCCCCCCCGATAGAAATGAGCAGTTCTTC. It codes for CASSSPPDRNEQFF. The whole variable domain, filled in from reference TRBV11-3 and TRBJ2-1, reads EAGVVQSPRYKIIEKKQPVAFWCNPISGHNTLYWYLQNLGQGPELLIRYENEEAVDDSQLPKDRFSAERLKGVDSTLKIQPAELGDSAVYLCASSSPPDRNEQFFGPGTRLTVL.

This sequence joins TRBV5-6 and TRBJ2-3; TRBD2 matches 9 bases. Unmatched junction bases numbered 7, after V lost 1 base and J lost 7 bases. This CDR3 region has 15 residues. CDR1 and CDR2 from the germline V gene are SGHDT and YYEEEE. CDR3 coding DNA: TGTGCCAGCAGCTTGATTAGCGGGGGAGGCTATACGCAGTATTTT. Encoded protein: CASSLISGGGYTQYF.

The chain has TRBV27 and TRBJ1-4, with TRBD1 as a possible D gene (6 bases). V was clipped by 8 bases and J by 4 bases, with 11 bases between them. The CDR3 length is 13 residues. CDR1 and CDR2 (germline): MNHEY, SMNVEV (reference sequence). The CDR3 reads CASRDTHNEKLFF. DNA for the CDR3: TGTGCCAGCCGGGACACACATAATGAAAAACTGTTTTTT.

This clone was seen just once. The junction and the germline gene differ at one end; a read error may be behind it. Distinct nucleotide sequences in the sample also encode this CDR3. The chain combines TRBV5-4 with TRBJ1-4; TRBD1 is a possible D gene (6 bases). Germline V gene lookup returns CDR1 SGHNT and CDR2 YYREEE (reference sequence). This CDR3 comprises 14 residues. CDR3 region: CASSPQGTNEKLFF. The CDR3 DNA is TGCGCCAGCAGCCCGCAGGGGACTAATGAAAAACTGTTTTTT. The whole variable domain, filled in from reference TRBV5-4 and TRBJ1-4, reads ETGVTQSPTHLIKTRGQQVTLRCSSQSGHNTVSWYQQALGQGPQFIFQYYREEENGRGNFPPRFSGLQFPNYSSELNVNALELDDSALYLCASSPQGTNEKLFFGSGTQLSVL.

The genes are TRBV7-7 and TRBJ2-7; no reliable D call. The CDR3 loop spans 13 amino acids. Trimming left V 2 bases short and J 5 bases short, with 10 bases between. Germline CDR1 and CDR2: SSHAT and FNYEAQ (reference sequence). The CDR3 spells CASSLSMRDEQYF. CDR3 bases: TGTGCCAGCAGCTTAAGTATGAGAGACGAGCAGTACTTC.

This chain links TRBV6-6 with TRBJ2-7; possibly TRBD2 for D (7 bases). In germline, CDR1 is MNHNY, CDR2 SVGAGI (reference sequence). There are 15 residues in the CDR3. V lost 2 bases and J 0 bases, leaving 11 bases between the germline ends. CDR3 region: CASSYGGALSYEQYF. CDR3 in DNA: TGTGCCAGCAGTTACGGGGGGGCCCTCTCCTACGAGCAGTACTTC.

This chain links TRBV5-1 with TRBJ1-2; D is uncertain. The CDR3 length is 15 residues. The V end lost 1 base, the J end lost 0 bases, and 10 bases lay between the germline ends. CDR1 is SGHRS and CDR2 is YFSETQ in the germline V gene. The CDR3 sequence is CASSLTADTNYGYTF. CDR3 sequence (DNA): TGCGCCAGCAGCTTGACGGCGGATACTAACTATGGCTACACCTTC.

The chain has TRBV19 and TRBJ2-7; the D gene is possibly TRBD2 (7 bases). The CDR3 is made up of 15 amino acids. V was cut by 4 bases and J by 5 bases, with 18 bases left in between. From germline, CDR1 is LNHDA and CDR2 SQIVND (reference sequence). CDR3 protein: CASSTPGGRGDEQYF. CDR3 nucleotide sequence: TGTGCCAGTAGTACCCCCGGGGGGCGCGGCGACGAGCAGTACTTC.

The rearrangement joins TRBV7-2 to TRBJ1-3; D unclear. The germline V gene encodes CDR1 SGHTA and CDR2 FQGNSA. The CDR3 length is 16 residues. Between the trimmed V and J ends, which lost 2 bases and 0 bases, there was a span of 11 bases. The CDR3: CASSLMAPYSGNTIYF. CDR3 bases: TGTGCCAGCAGCTTAATGGCACCTTACTCTGGAAACACCATATATTTT.

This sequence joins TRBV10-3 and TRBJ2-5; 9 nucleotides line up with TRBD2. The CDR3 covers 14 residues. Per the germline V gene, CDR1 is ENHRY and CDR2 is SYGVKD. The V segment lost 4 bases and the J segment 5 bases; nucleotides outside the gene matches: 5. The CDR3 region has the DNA TGTGCCATCAGTGCTAGCGGGGACGAGGAGACCCAGTACTTC. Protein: CAISASGDEETQYF.

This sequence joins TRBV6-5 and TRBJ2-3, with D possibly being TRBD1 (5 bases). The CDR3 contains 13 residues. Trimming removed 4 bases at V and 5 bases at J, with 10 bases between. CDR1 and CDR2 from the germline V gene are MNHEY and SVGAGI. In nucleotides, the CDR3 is TGTGCCAGCAGTTCCCACAGGAAAGATACGCAGTATTTT. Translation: CASSSHRKDTQYF.

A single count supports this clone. The CDR3 bases are TGTGCCAGCAGCCCGGGACAGGGGGCGCCCTACGAGCAGTACTTC. Amino acid sequence: CASSPGQGAPYEQYF. V usage is TRBV5-4 and J usage is TRBJ2-7; 12 bases line up with TRBD1. Germline V lookup: CDR1 SGHNT, CDR2 YYREEE (reference sequence). The CDR3 spans 15 residues. Germline trimming cut 4 bases from V and 2 bases from J; bases unmatched to any gene: 4.

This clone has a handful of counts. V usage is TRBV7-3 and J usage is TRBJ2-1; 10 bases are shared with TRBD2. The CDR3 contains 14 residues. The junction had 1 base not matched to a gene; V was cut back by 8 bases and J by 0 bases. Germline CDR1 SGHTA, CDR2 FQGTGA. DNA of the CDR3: TGTGCCAGCGCTAGCGGGGGCTCCTACAATGAGCAGTTCTTC. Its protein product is CASASGGSYNEQFF.